This TCR beta chain was retrieved from a study of response to subunit inactivated influenza vaccine. TCRdb ran MiXCR on the RT-PCR reads and lists one entry per CDR3 protein. The sample carries approximately 500,000 distinct CDR3 sequences, 10% to 15% recorded once. This clonotype was detected ten times or more. Its antigen is unknown. Whole-study findings and limits: After each seasonal influenza vaccination, few new T cells are recruited, the authors suggested.

The V end was cut by 2 bases, the J end by 0 bases, with 11 bases between. The CDR3 covers 16 residues. Sequenced material: PBMCs from blood, taken more than 35 days after vaccination. This TCR was recovered from a man in his fifties who received an inactivated influenza vaccine. This sequence joins TRBV12-3 or TRBV12-4 and TRBJ1-5, with D hard to call. The CDR3 nucleotides are TGTGCCAGCAGTTTATCGGCGGGATATAGCAATCAGCCCCAGCATTTT. Translated: CASSLSAGYSNQPQHF.